A single sample is the source of the 5 T cell receptor beta chains below, sequenced in a study of a mutant IDH1 vaccine in newly diagnosed glioma. Profiling relied on immunoSEQ multiplex PCR, and the TCRdb table lists in-frame clones only, not all of them. The sample includes around 53,000 clones, roughly 90% of them seen just once. Described time point: baseline, week 1 (first vaccination visit). Treatment reported: pre-vaccination baseline after standard-of-care therapy. Sequenced material: PBMCs, taken from a glioma patient treated with radiotherapy, temozolomide or both. These receptors all come from a man aged 40-50 years with glioma.

The chain recombines TRBV27 with TRBJ1-1; weak D call: TRBD1 (6 bases). Germline assignment: CDR1 MNHEY and CDR2 SMNVEV (reference sequence). V was trimmed by 3 bases and J by 4 bases, leaving 12 bases between them. The CDR3 is made up of 14 amino acids. For the CDR3, the DNA is TGTGCCAGCAGTTTGCCGGGGGCCTTCACTGAAGCTTTCTTT. Amino acid sequence: CASSLPGAFTEAFF.

The V and J genes are TRBV19 and TRBJ1-4; D is unresolved. The V gene lost 3 bases and the J gene lost 2 bases, with 7 bases spanning the gap. CDR1 is LNHDA, CDR2 SQIVND, per germline (reference sequence). This CDR3 spans 14 amino acids. The CDR3 sequence is CASSIGRTNEKLFF. The CDR3 bases are TGTGCCAGTAGTATCGGGCGTACTAATGAAAAACTGTTTTTT. The full variable domain, its missing parts supplied by reference TRBV19 and TRBJ1-4, is DGGITQSPKYLFRKEGQNVTLSCEQNLNHDAMYWYRQDPGQGLRLIYYSQIVNDFQKGDIAEGYSVSREKKESFPLTVTSAQKNPTAFYLCASSIGRTNEKLFFGSGTQLSVL.

J is TRBJ2-5 and V is TRBV18; D unresolved. With 2 bases removed from V and 1 base from J, the gap between germline ends came to 5 bases. Germline-derived CDR1 and CDR2 are KGHSH and LQKENI. CDR3 size: 13 residues. The CDR3 coding sequence is TGTGCCAGCTCACCAGCGGTCCAAGAGACCCAGTACTTC. It yields the protein CASSPAVQETQYF.

This chain uses TRBV18 with TRBJ1-2, with D possibly being TRBD1 (5 bases). The V gene lost 5 bases and the J gene lost 2 bases, with 15 bases spanning the gap. The CDR3 runs 15 residues. Per germline, CDR1 KGHSH and CDR2 LQKENI. In DNA, the CDR3 is TGTGCCAGCTCATCCCGGTCCAGGGTCAACTATGGCTACACCTTC. Protein: CASSSRSRVNYGYTF.

The genes are TRBV19 and TRBJ2-7; 8 bases line up with TRBD1. V dropped 3 bases and J dropped 2; count of bases not matched to a gene: 6. This CDR3 has 15 amino acids. Per germline, CDR1 LNHDA and CDR2 SQIVND (reference sequence). The CDR3: CASSMAGTGPYEQYF. For the CDR3, the DNA is TGTGCCAGTAGTATGGCCGGGACAGGCCCCTACGAGCAGTACTTC.